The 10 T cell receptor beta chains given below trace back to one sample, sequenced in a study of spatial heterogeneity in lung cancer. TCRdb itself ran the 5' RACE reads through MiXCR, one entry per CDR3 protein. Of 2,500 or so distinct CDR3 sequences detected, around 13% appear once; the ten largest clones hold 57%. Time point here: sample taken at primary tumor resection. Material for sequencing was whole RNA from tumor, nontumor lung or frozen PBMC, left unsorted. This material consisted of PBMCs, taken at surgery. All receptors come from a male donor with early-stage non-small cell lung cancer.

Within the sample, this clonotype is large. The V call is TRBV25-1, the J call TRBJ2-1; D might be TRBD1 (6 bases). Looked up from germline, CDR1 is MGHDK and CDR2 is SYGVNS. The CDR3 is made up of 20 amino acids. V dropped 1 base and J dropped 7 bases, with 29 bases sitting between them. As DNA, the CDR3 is TGTGCCAGCAGTGAATCTCGAAACAGCCTTACGCCGACAGGACCAAATGAGCAGTTCTTC. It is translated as CASSESRNSLTPTGPNEQFF.

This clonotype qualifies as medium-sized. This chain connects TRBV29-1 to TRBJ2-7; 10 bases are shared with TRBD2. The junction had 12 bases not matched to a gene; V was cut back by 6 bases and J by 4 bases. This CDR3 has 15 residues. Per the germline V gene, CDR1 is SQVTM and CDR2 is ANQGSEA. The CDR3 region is CSVGGRASGSYEQYF. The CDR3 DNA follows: TGCAGCGTCGGGGGGAGGGCTAGCGGGAGTTACGAGCAGTACTTC.

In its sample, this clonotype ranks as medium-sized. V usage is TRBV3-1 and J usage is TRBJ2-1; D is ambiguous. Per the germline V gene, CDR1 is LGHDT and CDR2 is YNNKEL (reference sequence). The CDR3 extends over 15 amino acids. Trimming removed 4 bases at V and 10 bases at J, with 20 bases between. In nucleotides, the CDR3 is TGTGCCAGCAGCCCCAAACGGATGAGCCGAGGCGAGCAGTTCTTC. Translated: CASSPKRMSRGEQFF.

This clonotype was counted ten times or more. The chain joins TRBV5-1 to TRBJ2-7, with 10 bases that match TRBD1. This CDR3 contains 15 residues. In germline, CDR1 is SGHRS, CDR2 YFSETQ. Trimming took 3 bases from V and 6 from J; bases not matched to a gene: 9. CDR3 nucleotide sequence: TGCGCCAGCAGCTACCGGGACAGGGGTTCTTCCGAGCAGTACTTC. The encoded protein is CASSYRDRGSSEQYF.

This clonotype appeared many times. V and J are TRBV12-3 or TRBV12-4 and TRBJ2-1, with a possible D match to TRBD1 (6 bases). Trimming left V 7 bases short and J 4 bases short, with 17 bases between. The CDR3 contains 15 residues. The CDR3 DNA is TGTGCCAGCACCCGAGGGGGTCTAGCTTACAATGAGCAGTTCTTC. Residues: CASTRGGLAYNEQFF.

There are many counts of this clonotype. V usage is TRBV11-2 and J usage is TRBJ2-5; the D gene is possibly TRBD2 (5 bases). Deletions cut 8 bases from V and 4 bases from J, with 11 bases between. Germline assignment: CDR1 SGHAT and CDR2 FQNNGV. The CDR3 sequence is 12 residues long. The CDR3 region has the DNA TGTGCCAGCCAAGGACTGGGAGAGACCCAGTACTTC. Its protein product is CASQGLGETQYF.

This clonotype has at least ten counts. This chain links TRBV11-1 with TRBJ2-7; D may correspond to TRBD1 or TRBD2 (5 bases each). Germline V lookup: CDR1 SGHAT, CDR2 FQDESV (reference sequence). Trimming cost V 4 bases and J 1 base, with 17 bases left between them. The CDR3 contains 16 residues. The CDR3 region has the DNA TGTGCCAGCAGCTCCCGAGGGGCGGATTCTTCCTACGAGCAGTACTTC. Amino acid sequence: CASSSRGADSSYEQYF.

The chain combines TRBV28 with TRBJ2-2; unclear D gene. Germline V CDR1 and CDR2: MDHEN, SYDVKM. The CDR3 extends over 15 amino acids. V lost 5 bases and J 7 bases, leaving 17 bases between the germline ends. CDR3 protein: CASSPNPTASGELFF. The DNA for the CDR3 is TGTGCCAGCAGTCCGAACCCCACAGCAAGCGGGGAGCTGTTTTTT.

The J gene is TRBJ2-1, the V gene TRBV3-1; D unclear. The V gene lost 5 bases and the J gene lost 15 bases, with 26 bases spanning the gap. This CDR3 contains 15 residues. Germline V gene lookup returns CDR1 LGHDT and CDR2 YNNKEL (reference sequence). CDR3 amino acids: CASSLDPNISNRRFF. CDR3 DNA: TGTGCCAGCAGCTTGGACCCAAACATCTCTAATCGCCGGTTCTTC.

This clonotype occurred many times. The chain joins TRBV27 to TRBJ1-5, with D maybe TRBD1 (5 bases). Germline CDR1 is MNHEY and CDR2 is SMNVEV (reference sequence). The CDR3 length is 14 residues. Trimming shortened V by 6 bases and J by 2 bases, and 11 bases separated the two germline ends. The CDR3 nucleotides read TGTGCCAGCAGATCAGGGATGGGCAATCAGCCCCAGCATTTT. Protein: CASRSGMGNQPQHF.